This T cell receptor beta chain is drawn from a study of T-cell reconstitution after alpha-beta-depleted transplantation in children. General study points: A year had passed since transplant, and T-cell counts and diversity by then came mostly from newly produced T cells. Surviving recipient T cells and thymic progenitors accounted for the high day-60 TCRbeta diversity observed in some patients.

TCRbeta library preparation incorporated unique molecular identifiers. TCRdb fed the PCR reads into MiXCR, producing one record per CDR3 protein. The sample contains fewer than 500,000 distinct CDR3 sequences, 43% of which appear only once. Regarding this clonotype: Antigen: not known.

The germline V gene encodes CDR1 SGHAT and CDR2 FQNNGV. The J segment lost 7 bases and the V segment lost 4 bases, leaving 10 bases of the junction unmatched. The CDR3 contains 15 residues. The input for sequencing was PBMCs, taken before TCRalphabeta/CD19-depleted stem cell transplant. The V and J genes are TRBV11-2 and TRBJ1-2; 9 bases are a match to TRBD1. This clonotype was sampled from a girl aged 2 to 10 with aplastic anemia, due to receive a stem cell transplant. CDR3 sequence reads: CASSSYRGRKAGYTF. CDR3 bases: TGTGCCAGCAGCTCTTACAGGGGGCGCAAAGCTGGCTACACCTTC.